This T cell receptor beta chain was retrieved from a study of sequential checkpoint blockade in melanoma. The overall study: After nivolumab or ipilimumab alone, about 22 patients had week-13 rebiopsies.

Method: immunoSEQ multiplex PCR; TCRdb's copy keeps in-frame clones and lacks some. The data show around 9,900 clones, more than 20% seen once. The treatment: randomized to nivolumab then ipilimumab (arm A) or the reverse (arm B). This TCR derives from a human donor with melanoma. The sample consisted of tumor tissue (inferred from file names), taken from a patient given nivolumab and ipilimumab in sequence.

The CDR3 loop is CAWSVGTVDQPQHF. The DNA of the CDR3 is TGTGCCTGGAGTGTAGGCACGGTAGATCAGCCCCAGCATTTT. The chain is built from TRBV30 and TRBJ1-5; D unclear. CDR3 length: 14 residues. Germline V CDR1 and CDR2: GTSNPN, SVGIG (reference sequence). V was shortened by 0 bases and J by 5 bases, with 11 bases between the two germline ends.